The entry below describes one T cell receptor beta chain. The data were taken from a study of T cell responses to AZD1222 COVID-19 vaccine. Method: immunoSEQ multiplex PCR; TCRdb's copy keeps in-frame clones and lacks some. The sample includes approximately 150,000 clones, roughly 90% of them seen just once. Per germline, CDR1 LGHNA and CDR2 YSLEER. The CDR3 is 17 residues long. V was pared by 1 base and J by 3 bases, with 9 bases of the junction left unmatched. The sequence came from an adult in good health. V usage is TRBV4-3 and J usage is TRBJ2-7, with TRBD2 matching over 10 bases. The sequencing here drew on peripheral blood, taken on day 0 of AZD1222 vaccination. This chain's CDR3 is CASSQGTLAGEGYEQYF. CDR3 sequence (DNA): TGCGCCAGCAGCCAAGGGACCCTAGCGGGGGAGGGCTACGAGCAGTACTTC.